This T cell receptor beta chain was captured in a study of long-term antiretroviral therapy in people with HIV. Study outcomes and limitations: Post-ART, diversity grew, though it stayed under transplant donor control levels.

With survey level as its setting, the immunoSEQ assay was v3.0. Sequencing had a target that covered about 40,000-55,000 T-cell genomes per sample. The data were produced by immunoSEQ multiplex PCR, yet TCRdb's version contains in-frame clones alone and is incomplete. The sample lists approximately 28,000 clones, around 95% occurring once. This clone was counted a single time. The target antigen is unknown. There are 14 residues in the CDR3. Trimming shortened V by 3 bases and J by 2 bases, and 11 bases separated the two germline ends. Germline V gene data show CDR1 as SGDLS and CDR2 as YYNGEE. The rearrangement joins TRBV9 to TRBJ1-2; D is perhaps TRBD1 (6 bases). Specimen: unsorted PBMCs, collected 5.3 years after starting antiretroviral therapy. The source is a man between 25 and 39 years old with HIV. This chain's CDR3 is CASSADRLNYGYTF. The CDR3, as DNA: TGTGCCAGCAGCGCTGACAGGCTGAACTATGGCTACACCTTC.